The T cell receptor beta chain under discussion was sequenced for a study of radiation and T cells in renal cell carcinoma. The CDR3 spans 13 residues. The protocol was immunoSEQ multiplex PCR, while the TCRdb copy is restricted to in-frame clones and leaves out a portion. The sample shows some 4,000 clones, more than 55% of them seen only once. Treatment defined: 15 Gy SBRT to primary tumor, nephrectomy 4 weeks later. The patient's renal cell carcinoma had clear cell pathology. The origin of this receptor is a woman aged 60 to 75 with renal cell carcinoma. The chain couples TRBV23-1 to TRBJ1-3; D is ambiguous. TRBV23-1 is placed among ORFs of uncertain function. Sequences were derived from tumor tissue, sampled from a patient whose treatment included radiotherapy and nephrectomy. The CDR3 bases are TGCTATCGGTTGGGGTTCGGTGGAAACACCATATATTTT. Translating it yields CYRLGFGGNTIYF.